The 13 T cell receptor beta chains given below trace back to one sample, sequenced in a study of cytomegalovirus exposure and HLA in healthy donors. Primers for the PCR totalled 60 Vbeta and 13 Jbeta. Sequenced by immunoSEQ multiplex PCR; TCRdb stores in-frame clones only, minus some. The repertoire shows 35,000 to 50,000 clones; the top ten hold 2.5% to 3.5%. Input material: PBMCs. These receptors were obtained from a woman between 25 and 40 years old in good health and CMV-seropositive.

This chain connects TRBV10-3 to TRBJ2-3; TRBD2 is a possible D gene (6 bases). Trimming cost V 0 bases and J 5 bases, with 6 bases left between them. This CDR3 spans 13 amino acids. The germline gives CDR1 ENHRY, CDR2 SYGVKD. The CDR3 protein is CAISESGGDTQYF. For the CDR3, the DNA is TGTGCCATCAGTGAGTCGGGGGGAGATACGCAGTATTTT.

The chain uses TRBV5-6 and TRBJ2-1; 9 bases are shared with TRBD2. Germline V lookup: CDR1 SGHDT, CDR2 YYEEEE. Trimming cost V 0 bases and J 0 bases; bases outside gene matches: 10. CDR3 size: 19 residues. The CDR3 reads CASSLASGDNMFSYNEQFF. For the CDR3, the DNA is TGTGCCAGCAGCTTGGCTAGCGGGGACAATATGTTCTCCTACAATGAGCAGTTCTTC.

The J gene is TRBJ1-5, the V gene TRBV5-1, with D unclear. Deletions cut 1 base from V and 2 bases from J, with 10 bases between. Germline CDR1 is SGHRS and CDR2 is YFSETQ. The CDR3 is 15 amino acids. The CDR3 DNA is TGCGCCAGCAGCTTGAGCGAAGCTCGCAATCAGCCCCAGCATTTT. This gives the protein CASSLSEARNQPQHF.

The chain uses TRBV27 and TRBJ1-2; 10 bases line up with TRBD1. This CDR3 has 17 amino acids. The J segment lost 7 bases and the V segment lost 6 bases, leaving 17 bases of the junction unmatched. The V gene's germline CDR1 is MNHEY and CDR2 SMNVEV (reference sequence). CDR3 protein: CASSNKTGGGQRVGYTF. The CDR3, as DNA: TGTGCCAGCAGCAATAAGACAGGGGGCGGTCAGCGGGTTGGCTACACCTTC.

This rearrangement joins TRBV11-3 to TRBJ2-5; 8 bases match TRBD2. V was clipped by 6 bases and J by 4 bases; unmatched bases: 7. The CDR3 length is 14 residues. Germline loops: CDR1 SGHNT, CDR2 YENEEA. The CDR3 DNA follows: TGTGCCAGCAGTTCCTCCGGGACTAGAGAGACCCAGTACTTC. It encodes CASSSSGTRETQYF. The variable domain in full, completed from reference TRBV11-3 and TRBJ2-5, reads EAGVVQSPRYKIIEKKQPVAFWCNPISGHNTLYWYLQNLGQGPELLIRYENEEAVDDSQLPKDRFSAERLKGVDSTLKIQPAELGDSAVYLCASSSSGTRETQYFGPGTRLLVL.

J is TRBJ1-3 and V is TRBV30, with 9 positions matching TRBD1. The V gene's germline CDR1 is GTSNPN and CDR2 SVGIG (reference sequence). The CDR3 is 12 amino acids. The V gene end was trimmed by 5 bases and the J gene end by 4 bases; junction bases not matched to a gene: 0. The CDR3 nucleotides read TGTGCCTGGGGACAGGGGGGAAACACCATATATTTT. As protein: CAWGQGGNTIYF. Full variable domain (remainder filled in from reference TRBV30 and TRBJ1-3): SQTIHQWPATLVQPVGSPLSLECTVEGTSNPNLYWYRQAAGRGLQLLFYSVGIGQISSEVPQNLSASRPQDRQFILSSKKLLLSDSGFYLCAWGQGGNTIYFGEGSWLTVV.

V is TRBV12-5 and J is TRBJ1-6; D is undetermined. CDR3 length: 13 residues. CDR1 and CDR2 (germline): LGHNT, FRNRAP. The V end was cut by 4 bases, the J end by 9 bases, with 10 bases between. The CDR3: CASGSWAGSPLHF. The CDR3 nucleotides are TGTGCTAGTGGTTCTTGGGCAGGTTCACCCCTCCACTTT.

The chain couples TRBV4-2 to TRBJ1-6; D may be TRBD1 (6 bases). Germline CDR1 and CDR2: LGHNA and YNFKEQ. This CDR3 has 13 residues. V was shortened by 8 bases and J by 6 bases, with 11 bases between the two germline ends. As DNA, the CDR3 is TGTGCCAGCGCAGACAGGCTTAATTCACCCCTCCACTTT. It yields the protein CASADRLNSPLHF.

The genes are TRBV27 and TRBJ1-2, with TRBD1 identical over 9 bases. The CDR3 extends over 13 amino acids. The V segment lost 5 bases and the J segment 6 bases; nucleotides outside the gene matches: 4. Germline-derived CDR1 and CDR2 are MNHEY and SMNVEV (reference sequence). The CDR3 bases are TGTGCCAGCAGTATTGGGACAGGGAATGGCTACACCTTC. This translates into CASSIGTGNGYTF.

This chain uses TRBV7-9 with TRBJ1-5; the match to TRBD1 covers 7 bases. Germline-derived CDR1 and CDR2 are SEHNR and FQNEAQ (reference sequence). Germline trimming cut 1 base from V and 10 bases from J; bases unmatched to any gene: 13. The CDR3 consists of 16 residues. Here the CDR3 reads CASSLGVGQVGGPQHF. The DNA for the CDR3 is TGTGCCAGCAGCTTAGGTGTCGGACAGGTGGGGGGCCCCCAGCATTTT.

CDR3 DNA: TGTGCCAGCAGTGAACTAAACCGCGGGGGTAGGGGGCAAGAGACCCAGTACTTC. Translation: CASSELNRGGRGQETQYF. This chain uses TRBV6-1 with TRBJ2-5, with a weak D call TRBD2 (7 bases). The germline gives CDR1 MNHNS, CDR2 SASEGT. The CDR3 has 18 residues. The ends were cut back, 2 bases at V and 2 bases at J, with 21 bases in the middle.

V and J are TRBV4-1 and TRBJ2-1, with 9 bases fitting TRBD2. CDR1 is MGHRA, CDR2 YSYEKL, per germline. The CDR3 spans 15 residues. The ends lost 4 bases at V and 4 bases at J; junction bases unmatched: 5. The CDR3 sequence: CASSPRLAEYNEQFF. CDR3 bases: TGCGCCAGCAGCCCCAGACTAGCGGAGTACAATGAGCAGTTCTTC.

The chain has TRBV5-4 and TRBJ2-7; 7 bases match TRBD2. Trimming cost V 4 bases and J 6 bases; bases outside gene matches: 16. Germline V lookup: CDR1 SGHNT, CDR2 YYREEE (reference sequence). The CDR3 sequence is 16 residues long. This CDR3 reads CASSPWTGRGTREQYF. CDR3 nucleotides: TGTGCCAGCAGCCCCTGGACGGGGCGGGGGACTCGCGAGCAGTACTTC.